Below are 23 T cell receptor beta chains sequenced from a single sample in a study of HIV-infected children after antiretroviral therapy interruption. A 3' RACE protocol on RNA, with unique molecular identifiers, produced the TCR library. TCRdb redid the calling of the 3' RACE reads with MiXCR, one entry per CDR3 protein. The sample includes around 40,000 distinct CDR3 sequences, less than 8.5% of them seen just once. The treatment is: PENTA 11 planned treatment interruption arm or continuous ART arm. The specimen was CD45RA+ CD4+ T cells from PBMCs, pooled from several time points, collected from a donor given antiretroviral therapy, either interrupted or continuous. As to subset: naive CD4+ CD45RA+ CD45RO- T cells. These receptors originate from a pool of human donors with HIV.

This clonotype was found many times. The J gene is TRBJ2-1, the V gene TRBV25-1; TRBD2 matches 13 bases. The CDR3 has 16 residues. V shed 4 bases, J shed 6 bases, and the junction held 6 bases outside the gene matches. Germline V gives CDR1 MGHDK, CDR2 SYGVNS. The CDR3 here is CASSGKGLAGINEQFF. The CDR3 DNA reads TGTGCCAGCAGTGGAAAGGGACTAGCGGGAATCAATGAGCAGTTCTTC.

This clonotype came up a few times. The rearrangement links TRBV20-1 to TRBJ2-5, with TRBD2 identical over 7 bases. V was clipped by 5 bases and J by 2 bases; unmatched bases: 5. The CDR3 is 13 amino acids. The germline V gene encodes CDR1 DFQATT and CDR2 SNEGSKA (reference sequence). The CDR3 region is CSAEKAGQETQYF. The CDR3 coding sequence is TGCAGTGCTGAGAAAGCGGGACAAGAGACCCAGTACTTC.

The table lists this clonotype with many counts. The gene calls are TRBV28 and TRBJ2-3; 10 positions agree with TRBD2. Germline lookup yields CDR1 MDHEN and CDR2 SYDVKM. V shed 5 bases and J 6 bases; nucleotides not matched to a gene: 11. The CDR3 is 16 amino acids. The CDR3 region is CASSSASGGAWDTQYF. The CDR3 bases are TGTGCCAGCAGTAGTGCCAGCGGGGGGGCTTGGGATACGCAGTATTTT.

This clonotype was observed a handful of times. The chain recombines TRBV11-3 with TRBJ2-1; 9 positions agree with TRBD2. Trimming took 1 base from V and 13 from J; bases not matched to a gene: 14. Germline V CDR1 and CDR2: SGHNT, YENEEA. The CDR3 spans 16 residues. CDR3 in amino acids: CASSLGAGGNQGPQFF. The DNA of the CDR3 is TGTGCCAGCAGCTTAGGAGCGGGAGGAAATCAAGGACCCCAGTTCTTC.

There are many counts of this clonotype. This chain uses TRBV27 with TRBJ2-3; D not certain. Germline loops: CDR1 MNHEY, CDR2 SMNVEV (reference sequence). V was cut by 4 bases and J by 2 bases, with 19 bases left in between. The CDR3 extends over 17 amino acids. CDR3 sequence: CASSSRRMTRYTDTQYF. In DNA form, the CDR3 reads TGTGCCAGCAGTTCGCGTCGGATGACCCGATACACAGATACGCAGTATTTT.

This clonotype was detected many times. The J gene is TRBJ2-4, the V gene TRBV20-1; 8 bases agree with TRBD2. This CDR3 comprises 15 residues. Germline V gene data show CDR1 as DFQATT and CDR2 as SNEGSKA (reference sequence). J was trimmed by 2 bases and V by 7 bases; bases with no gene match: 10. The CDR3 DNA is TGCAGTGTCCCCGGGAGGGCCGATACCAAAAACATTCAGTACTTC. Translating gives CSVPGRADTKNIQYF.

There are many counts of this clonotype. The chain uses TRBV7-8 and TRBJ2-1; 8 positions agree with TRBD1. Trimming removed 4 bases from V and 6 bases from J; junction bases left unmatched: 11. Germline V lookup: CDR1 SGHVS, CDR2 FQNEAQ. The CDR3 extends over 16 amino acids. The CDR3 coding sequence is TGTGCCAGCAGCTCCGTTGGCAGGGGGCGCGTCAATGAGCAGTTCTTC. Translating it yields CASSSVGRGRVNEQFF.

This clonotype was seen repeatedly, ten times or more. J is TRBJ2-7 and V is TRBV10-3; 10 nucleotides align to TRBD1. This CDR3 comprises 15 residues. Per germline, CDR1 ENHRY and CDR2 SYGVKD. With 4 bases clipped from V and 5 bases from J, the junction kept 8 bases outside the gene matches. CDR3 amino acids: CAISGTGTGADEQYF. CDR3 nucleotides: TGTGCCATCAGTGGTACCGGGACAGGGGCTGACGAGCAGTACTTC.

This clonotype was observed at least ten times. The chain employs TRBV5-1 and TRBJ2-2; tentative D call: TRBD1 (6 bases). This CDR3 has 17 residues. V was clipped by 0 bases and J by 2 bases, with 14 bases between them. Germline CDR1 and CDR2: SGHRS and YFSETQ. The CDR3 is CASSLGTVTGNTGELFF. For the CDR3, the DNA is TGCGCCAGCAGCTTGGGGACGGTGACAGGCAACACCGGGGAGCTGTTTTTT.

At least ten counts were recorded for this clonotype. At one end the junction does not follow the germline gene, possibly because of a read error. The chain uses TRBV4-2 and TRBJ1-3; tentatively, D is TRBD1 (6 bases). This CDR3 has 14 residues. Germline assignment: CDR1 LGHNA and CDR2 YNFKEQ. This CDR3 is CASSQDRGQNTLYF. The CDR3 DNA follows: TGTGCCAGCAGCCAAGATCGGGGGCAAAACACCTTGTACTTT.

This clonotype occurred many times. The chain combines TRBV6-2 or TRBV6-3 with TRBJ1-2; D is uncertain. The CDR3 contains 11 residues. V lost 5 bases and J 5 bases, leaving 6 bases between the germline ends. Germline CDR1 reads MNHEY; CDR2 reads SVGEGT. CDR3 protein: CASSIWYGYTF. For the CDR3, the DNA is TGTGCCAGCAGTATTTGGTATGGCTACACCTTC.

Only a few counts were recorded for this clonotype. The chain uses TRBV7-9 and TRBJ2-7; no clear D. Trimming pared 6 bases from V and 5 bases from J, leaving 17 bases between. Per the germline V gene, CDR1 is SEHNR and CDR2 is FQNEAQ (reference sequence). The CDR3 is made up of 14 amino acids. CDR3 DNA: TGTGCCAGCAGTCCATCCCAGCGTTTCCACGAGCAGTACTTC. This codes for CASSPSQRFHEQYF. The complete variable domain, with remaining parts taken from reference TRBV7-9 and TRBJ2-7, reads DTGVSQNPRHKITKRGQNVTFRCDPISEHNRLYWYRQTLGQGPEFLTYFQNEAQLEKSRLLSDRFSAERPKGSFSTLEIQRTEQGDSAMYLCASSPSQRFHEQYFGPGTRLTVT.

Many counts were recorded for this clonotype. The rearrangement links TRBV12-1 to TRBJ2-2; no check of the table's D call, TRBD1, against the DNA was made. TRBV12-1 is designated a pseudogene. The CDR3 runs 16 residues. The DNA for the CDR3 is TGTGCCAGCACCCGTGGGCAGGGGGCGAACACCGGGGAGCTGTTTTTT. It is translated as CASTRGQGANTGELFF.

This clonotype was seen a handful of times. DNA of the CDR3: TGTGCCAGCAGCAAACTACCCGCTTTCTACGAGCAGTACTTC. Translated, it gives CASSKLPAFYEQYF. The chain combines TRBV11-2 with TRBJ2-7, with D uncertain. Deletions cut 5 bases from V and 3 bases from J, with 14 bases between. Germline CDR1 and CDR2: SGHAT and FQNNGV. CDR3 length equals 14 residues.

This clonotype was picked up many times. The rearrangement uses TRBV28 and TRBJ2-6; D not certain. V was clipped by 6 bases and J by 0 bases, with 9 bases between them. Germline assignment: CDR1 MDHEN and CDR2 SYDVKM. This CDR3 spans 15 amino acids. CDR3 loop: CASRPRTSGANVLTF. The DNA of the CDR3 is TGTGCCAGCAGGCCGAGGACCTCTGGGGCCAACGTCCTGACTTTC.

The sample holds many counts of this clonotype. The rearrangement uses TRBV20-1 and TRBJ2-3, with no clear D. Germline loops: CDR1 DFQATT, CDR2 SNEGSKA (reference sequence). V was shortened by 0 bases and J by 6 bases, with 16 bases between the two germline ends. This CDR3 has 15 residues. The CDR3: CSAREGTTGTDTQYF. The CDR3 DNA is TGCAGTGCTAGAGAGGGAACCACCGGTACCGATACGCAGTATTTT.

This clonotype came up many times. The rearrangement uses TRBV6-6 and TRBJ2-5; 10 bases align to TRBD2. With 6 bases clipped from V and 2 bases from J, the junction kept 6 bases outside the gene matches. Germline loops: CDR1 MNHNY, CDR2 SVGAGI (reference sequence). This CDR3 contains 15 residues. The CDR3 coding sequence is TGTGCCAGCAGCTTTAGCGGGGGGCGTCAAGAGACCCAGTACTTC. This sequence encodes CASSFSGGRQETQYF.

In its sample, this clonotype was seen many times. The genes are TRBV4-1 and TRBJ2-2; TRBD2 is a possible D gene (5 bases). V lost 3 bases and J 6 bases, leaving 14 bases between the germline ends. CDR3 length: 15 residues. Germline CDR1 and CDR2: MGHRA and YSYEKL. The CDR3 loop reads CASSHVAGVAGELFF. The CDR3, as DNA: TGCGCCAGCAGCCATGTTGCCGGGGTCGCCGGGGAGCTGTTTTTT.

In its sample, this clonotype was seen many times. J is TRBJ2-7 and V is TRBV11-2, with 10 bases fitting TRBD2. CDR3 length: 15 residues. CDR1 and CDR2 from the germline V gene are SGHAT and FQNNGV. V lost 2 bases, J lost 3 bases, and 4 bases stayed unmatched. CDR3: CASSLTTSGDYEQYF. CDR3 nucleotides: TGTGCCAGCAGCTTAACAACTAGCGGGGACTACGAGCAGTACTTC.

This clonotype was seen repeatedly, ten times or more. Sequence at one end of the junction differs from germline and may be a read error. The chain carries TRBV7-7 and TRBJ2-1; D is uncertain. Germline V CDR1 and CDR2: SSHAT, FNYEAQ (reference sequence). There are 13 residues in the CDR3. The DNA of the CDR3 is TGTGCTAGCAGCTTCACACAGCACAATGAGCAGTTCTTC. Translation: CASSFTQHNEQFF.

This clonotype was detected many times. The rearrangement joins TRBV20-1 to TRBJ2-7; 8 nucleotides line up with TRBD2. V trimming: 3 bases; J trimming: 2 bases; junction bases outside the gene matches: 3. Germline CDR1 and CDR2: DFQATT and SNEGSKA (reference sequence). The CDR3 is 13 residues long. The CDR3 DNA sequence: TGCAGTGCTAGGTGGCGGGGGGCCTACGAGCAGTACTTC. Protein: CSARWRGAYEQYF.

This clonotype was counted a few times. V usage is TRBV20-1 and J usage is TRBJ1-2; D may be TRBD1 (5 bases). In germline, CDR1 is DFQATT, CDR2 SNEGSKA (reference sequence). The CDR3 has 10 amino acids. The V end lost 7 bases, the J end lost 3 bases, and 6 bases lay between the germline ends. The CDR3 DNA is TGCAGTGTGGGACACTATGGCTACACCTTC. Protein sequence: CSVGHYGYTF.

This clonotype was seen repeatedly, ten times or more. V is TRBV28 and J is TRBJ2-5; 7 positions match TRBD2. V lost 4 bases, J lost 1 base, and 9 bases stayed unmatched. From germline, CDR1 is MDHEN and CDR2 SYDVKM. The CDR3 loop spans 16 amino acids. CDR3 sequence: CASSSGLVWSQETQYF. CDR3 sequence (DNA): TGTGCCAGCAGTTCTGGACTAGTTTGGTCCCAAGAGACCCAGTACTTC.